Sequencing of this T cell receptor (beta chain) was carried out in a study of identical twins. After template switching added a universal primer site, the resulting cDNA carried unique molecular identifiers. Via MiXCR, TCRdb re-called the 5' RACE reads, giving one row per CDR3 protein. The repertoire holds about 340,000 distinct CDR3 sequences, around 9.7% seen once, with 8% to 9.5% in the top ten. This clonotype was recorded many times. The germline V and J ends were trimmed by 6 bases and 3 bases, with 12 bases remaining between them. The CDR3 runs to 14 residues. This clonotype originated in a woman aged 45 to 65 in good health. This sequence joins TRBV12-3 or TRBV12-4 and TRBJ1-5; D call uncertain. The sequenced sample was naive T cells sorted from blood. The CDR3 protein is CASSQTDLNQPQHF. DNA of the CDR3: TGTGCCAGCAGCCAGACGGATCTCAATCAGCCCCAGCATTTT.